These 23 T cell receptor beta chains were all obtained from the same sample, sequenced in a study of STAT3 mutations in large granular lymphocyte leukemia. Some clones are missing from TCRdb's copy, which holds only in-frame ones; the method was immunoSEQ multiplex PCR. The sample shows around 12,000 clones, approximately 84% of them seen only once. Antigen specificity for these receptors is unknown. Study observations and caveats: At least one immunodominant TCR beta clonotype appeared in every T-cell large granular lymphocyte leukemia patient.

Sequencing input: peripheral blood mononuclear cells. These receptors were taken from a man aged 55 to 69 with T-cell large granular lymphocyte leukemia. Some clones in this sample may be carry-over from other donors' samples.

The V and J genes are TRBV9 and TRBJ2-2; 10 bases match TRBD1. CDR1 and CDR2 (germline): SGDLS, YYNGEE. V was pared by 0 bases and J by 6 bases, with 5 bases of the junction left unmatched. The CDR3 totals 16 residues. The CDR3 sequence is CASSVETGQGSGELFF. The CDR3, as DNA: TGTGCCAGCAGCGTAGAAACGGGACAGGGGTCCGGGGAGCTGTTTTTT. The entire variable domain, with the rest obtained from reference TRBV9 and TRBJ2-2, is as follows: DSGVTQTPKHLITATGQRVTLRCSPRSGDLSVYWYQQSLDQGLQFLIQYYNGEERAKGNILERFSAQQFPDLHSELNLSSLELGDSALYFCASSVETGQGSGELFFGEGSRLTVL.

The gene calls are TRBV7-9 and TRBJ2-7; D may be TRBD1 or TRBD2 (7 bases each). Germline CDR1 SEHNR, CDR2 FQNEAQ (reference sequence). The CDR3 consists of 13 residues. Between the trimmed V and J ends, which lost 5 bases and 11 bases, there was a span of 19 bases. The CDR3 DNA is TGTGCCAGCAGCCCTAGGGAGGGGGCCGGAAAGTACTTC. Amino acids: CASSPREGAGKYF.

The rearrangement links TRBV10-3 to TRBJ2-1, with 7 bases aligning to TRBD2. The CDR3 has 13 residues. The ends lost 6 bases at V and 6 bases at J; junction bases unmatched: 5. CDR1 ENHRY and CDR2 SYGVKD come from the germline V gene. The CDR3 nucleotides are TGTGCCATCAGGGGGGAGGGAGCCAATGAGCAGTTCTTC. Translation gives CAIRGEGANEQFF.

The V gene is TRBV13, the J gene TRBJ2-3; 9 bases align to TRBD2. This CDR3 spans 17 amino acids. CDR1 is PRHDT, CDR2 FYEKMQ, per germline (reference sequence). V lost 0 bases, J lost 4 bases, and 8 bases stayed unmatched. In DNA, the CDR3 is TGTGCCAGCAGCTTAGGCCATCGGCGGGAGGGACCAGATACGCAGTATTTT. It yields the protein CASSLGHRREGPDTQYF.

This clone was seen once. The chain carries TRBV5-6 and TRBJ2-5; the match to TRBD2 covers 8 bases. This CDR3 has 17 amino acids. J lost 4 bases, V lost 1 base, and 12 bases had no gene match. CDR1 is SGHDT, CDR2 YYEEEE, per germline. Here the CDR3 reads CASSLRTTSADLETQYF. The DNA of the CDR3 is TGTGCCAGCAGCTTGAGGACGACTAGCGCCGACCTAGAGACCCAGTACTTC.

The chain carries TRBV9 and TRBJ1-2, with D possibly TRBD1 on 5 matching bases. Germline CDR1 and CDR2: SGDLS and YYNGEE. There are 13 residues in the CDR3. V lost 10 bases, J lost 2 bases, and 15 bases lay in between. The CDR3: CASNRDGNYGYTF. The CDR3 DNA follows: TGTGCCTCCAATAGGGACGGGAACTATGGCTACACCTTC.

This clone has only one observation. The chain links TRBV5-1 to TRBJ1-3, with D possibly TRBD1 on 6 matching bases. CDR3 size: 15 residues. The germline V gene encodes CDR1 SGHRS and CDR2 YFSETQ. The V end was cut by 0 bases, the J end by 2 bases, with 9 bases between. CDR3 in DNA: TGCGCCAGCAGCTTGGATCAGGGGCCTGGAAACACCATATATTTT. Its protein product is CASSLDQGPGNTIYF.

J is TRBJ1-2 and V is TRBV5-1; D might be TRBD1 (5 bases). Trimming removed 2 bases from V and 2 bases from J, with 7 bases in between. Germline values: CDR1 SGHRS, CDR2 YFSETQ. The CDR3 is 13 residues long. The chain's CDR3 is CASSFDSNYGYTF. Here the CDR3 DNA reads TGCGCCAGCAGCTTTGACAGCAACTATGGCTACACCTTC. The full variable domain, in which reference TRBV5-1 and TRBJ1-2 provide the parts outside the CDR3, is KAGVTQTPRYLIKTRGQQVTLSCSPISGHRSVSWYQQTPGQGLQFLFEYFSETQRNKGNFPGRFSGRQFSNSRSEMNVSTLELGDSALYLCASSFDSNYGYTFGSGTRLTVV.

This clone showed up just a few times. The CDR3 coding sequence is TGTGCCAGCAGCACCGACAGGGCGGGGAACACCGGGGAGCTGTTTTTT. This translates into CASSTDRAGNTGELFF. The chain has TRBV7-9 and TRBJ2-2, with 7 bases lining up with TRBD1. The CDR3 spans 16 residues. Germline-derived CDR1 and CDR2 are SEHNR and FQNEAQ (reference sequence). Trimming removed 5 bases from V and 1 base from J; junction bases left unmatched: 7.

This clone was recorded a few times. The chain uses TRBV9 and TRBJ1-1; D not certain. This CDR3 has 15 amino acids. V was shortened by 0 bases and J by 1 base, with 10 bases between the two germline ends. CDR1 SGDLS and CDR2 YYNGEE come from the germline V gene. As DNA, the CDR3 is TGTGCCAGCAGCGTAGGTACATTGGGGAACACTGAAGCTTTCTTT. Protein sequence: CASSVGTLGNTEAFF.

This clone appeared a few times. The chain links TRBV7-9 to TRBJ2-1, with 10 bases aligning to TRBD2. The CDR3 extends over 16 amino acids. Looked up from germline, CDR1 is SEHNR and CDR2 is FQNEAQ (reference sequence). The V and J ends lost 1 base and 2 bases, in that order; junction bases with no gene match: 2. The CDR3 here is CASSLELAGTYNEQFF. The CDR3 DNA follows: TGTGCCAGCAGCTTAGAACTAGCGGGGACCTACAATGAGCAGTTCTTC.

This clone was recorded once. V usage is TRBV20-1 and J usage is TRBJ1-6, with TRBD1 identical over 8 bases. The CDR3 is 11 residues long. The germline V gene encodes CDR1 DFQATT and CDR2 SNEGSKA (reference sequence). Germline trimming cut 6 bases from V and 18 bases from J; bases unmatched to any gene: 10. CDR3 DNA sequence: TGCAGTGCGGCTGGACAGGGCCTCCCCCACTTT. Translating it yields CSAAGQGLPHF.

For the CDR3, the DNA is TGTGCCAGCAGTAGGTACTCAGCGGCATCCTACGAGCAGTACTTC. Residues: CASSRYSAASYEQYF. This sequence joins TRBV6-5 and TRBJ2-7, with D possibly TRBD2 on 5 matching bases. Germline CDR1 is MNHEY and CDR2 is SVGAGI. The CDR3 contains 15 residues. The V and J ends lost 5 bases and 1 base respectively, with 15 bases between them.

Regarding this clone: The sample contains more than one DNA sequence encoding this CDR3. The V call is TRBV6-5, the J call TRBJ2-5; 7 bases map to TRBD2. V lost 4 bases, J lost 2 bases, and 1 base stayed unmatched. From germline, CDR1 is MNHEY and CDR2 SVGAGI. This CDR3 is 13 amino acids long. As DNA, the CDR3 is TGTGCCAGCAGTTGGACTAGTCAAGAGACCCAGTACTTC. Encoded protein: CASSWTSQETQYF.

The chain is built from TRBV6-5 and TRBJ2-5, with D tentatively TRBD2 (5 bases). Trimming shortened V by 0 bases and J by 3 bases, and 11 bases separated the two germline ends. In germline, CDR1 is MNHEY, CDR2 SVGAGI. The CDR3 loop spans 15 amino acids. The CDR3 loop is CASSYSRVGEETQYF. The CDR3 region has the DNA TGTGCCAGCAGTTACTCCCGGGTCGGGGAAGAGACCCAGTACTTC.

The chain has TRBV9 and TRBJ1-2, with 7 bases that match TRBD1. This CDR3 region has 19 residues. The V segment lost 4 bases and the J segment 8 bases; nucleotides outside the gene matches: 26. Germline V gene data show CDR1 as SGDLS and CDR2 as YYNGEE. The CDR3 nucleotides are TGTGCCAGCAGCCAACCTCGGGGAGGGACAGTGGAGGGCATCTCCGGCTACACCTTC. Protein product: CASSQPRGGTVEGISGYTF.

This clone was counted only a few times. This chain connects TRBV7-3 to TRBJ2-3; D possibly corresponds to TRBD1 (7 bases). There are 15 residues in the CDR3. The V gene lost 5 bases and the J gene lost 1 base, with 13 bases spanning the gap. Germline assignment: CDR1 SGHTA and CDR2 FQGTGA. This CDR3 is CASSRGTARTDTQYF. In DNA, the CDR3 is TGTGCCAGCAGCCGGGGGACAGCTCGCACAGATACGCAGTATTTT. Combining the CDR3 with reference TRBV7-3 and TRBJ2-3 gives the whole variable domain GAGVSQTPSNKVTEKGKYVELRCDPISGHTALYWYRQSLGQGPEFLIYFQGTGAADDSGLPNDRFFAVRPEGSVSTLKIQRTERGDSAVYLCASSRGTARTDTQYFGPGTRLTVL.

This clone rates as medium-sized (0.01 to 0.1%). V gene TRBV6-1 combines with J gene TRBJ2-7, with 8 bases that match TRBD1. This CDR3 spans 14 amino acids. Germline lookup yields CDR1 MNHNS and CDR2 SASEGT. Trimming cost V 7 bases and J 3 bases; bases outside gene matches: 8. The CDR3 coding sequence is TGTGCCAGCACGGTGGGTGACAGGGGCTACGAGCAGTACTTC. This sequence encodes CASTVGDRGYEQYF.

The rearrangement joins TRBV13 to TRBJ2-7; the D gene is possibly TRBD2 (6 bases). The V gene lost 7 bases and the J gene lost 0 bases, with 13 bases spanning the gap. This CDR3 has 14 amino acids. Germline V gives CDR1 PRHDT, CDR2 FYEKMQ (reference sequence). The CDR3 loop is CASNGGGSSYEQYF. The CDR3 region has the DNA TGTGCCAGCAATGGGGGAGGAAGCTCCTACGAGCAGTACTTC.

The chain couples TRBV6-4 to TRBJ2-5, with TRBD1 matching 7 bases. The CDR3 spans 16 residues. CDR1 is MRHNA and CDR2 is SNTAGT in the germline V gene. V shed 3 bases and J 2 bases; nucleotides not matched to a gene: 9. The CDR3 sequence: CASSDLKGAVQETQYF. The CDR3, as DNA: TGTGCCAGCAGTGATCTTAAGGGGGCGGTACAAGAGACCCAGTACTTC.

The V call is TRBV7-9, the J call TRBJ1-1; D may be TRBD1 (6 bases). The CDR3 has 15 residues. The germline V gene has CDR1 SEHNR and CDR2 FQNEAQ (reference sequence). V was pared by 5 bases and J by 5 bases, with 18 bases between. CDR3 DNA: TGTGCCAGCAGCGCCCCGGGGGGGGGCGGGACTGAAGCTTTCTTT. Translation: CASSAPGGGGTEAFF.

CDR3 nucleotide sequence: TGTGCCAGCAGCAACGGGGGCAGCTATGGCTACACCTTC. Translated: CASSNGGSYGYTF. The chain is built from TRBV28 and TRBJ1-2, with D possibly TRBD1 on 6 matching bases. Germline assignment: CDR1 MDHEN and CDR2 SYDVKM. V was pared by 6 bases and J by 4 bases, with 12 bases between. There are 13 residues in the CDR3.

The chain employs TRBV4-3 and TRBJ2-3; 7 nucleotides line up with TRBD2. Germline V gene sequence: CDR1 LGHNA, CDR2 YSLEER. Trimming cost V 4 bases and J 1 base; bases outside gene matches: 14. The CDR3 has 18 amino acids. The CDR3 reads CASSLGLGGSGRTDTQYF. CDR3 coding DNA: TGCGCCAGCAGCCTCGGATTGGGTGGTAGCGGGCGCACAGATACGCAGTATTTT.